The TCR beta chain described here comes from a study of cytotoxic CD8 clonotypes in ibrutinib-treated CLL (dated by TCRdb to the early 2020s). For the wider study: The cohort had 11 relapsed/refractory and roughly 14 treatment-naive patients; fewer than 18 were IGHV unmutated. Longitudinal samples were available for about 30% of the roughly 86 trial participants. All remission and progressive disease samples were collected while patients were still receiving ibrutinib. An average of 255,043 productive templates and approximately 90,000 productive rearrangements was obtained per sample. Responses were partial in 24 patients and complete in 2; after median approximately 67 months follow-up, approximately 15 stayed in remission and some twelve progressed. The response samples were drawn at a median of 12 months into treatment, with a range of about 6 to 36 months. Cryopreserved peripheral blood mononuclear cells were collected at three points: before therapy, at response, and at either sustained remission or disease progression. Findings and caveats that apply to the study as a whole: At ibrutinib response clonality went up, during sustained remission it held steady, and at progression it dropped back toward baseline. At baseline, clonality was higher than in age-matched healthy donors and showed a strong correlation with circulating CD8+ T-cell counts. Public clonotypes were found to be uncommon and were observed to contract or remain stable during treatment; the increase in clonality was shown to reflect expansion of private clonotypes at ibrutinib response. Sustained-remission and progressing patients did not have matched sampling times, and lymph node repertoires were not examined.

A word on this clone: This clone's antigen is unknown. It has no much larger one-base neighbor in the sample; base qualities were not kept.

The meaning of the sample's time point label: approximately 25 months on ibrutinib. For TCR beta library preparation, 1.5 to 2 micrograms of genomic DNA was extracted from cryopreserved PBMCs. Longitudinal blood samples from CLL patients on ibrutinib monotherapy were analyzed using high-throughput TCR beta sequencing. The patients took part in an open-label, single-center phase 2 trial of ibrutinib monotherapy. Each clonotype received, on average, around 10x coverage in deep resolution sequencing performed on a MiSeq, where the target depth lay between 1 in 1 million and 1 in 200,000 T cells. The immunoSEQ hsTCRB Kit was used to generate the TCR beta libraries. The authors' analysis ran thus. The data were analyzed with ImmunoSEQ Analyzer and ImmunoSEQ Data Assistant, and V, D and J gene assignments followed IMGT definitions. Clonality, which ranges from 0 to 1, was calculated as one minus the normalized Shannon entropy of productive rearrangement frequencies. Public clonotype analysis was restricted to overrepresented clonotypes comprising at least 0.05% of each patient's repertoire. About a dozen age-matched healthy donor repertoires from immuneACCESS served as clonality controls. TCRdb provides this immuneACCESS table in a form limited to in-frame rearrangements. Some clones are lacking; in checked studies, under half of them reflect an unresolved V gene, and why the rest are absent is not known. D and trimming were read from the DNA, whereas the V and J calls and clone size are those reported in that table. This sample comprises 190,000 or so clones, around 72% of them detected only once. The ten largest clonotypes hold 13% of the sample.

The CDR3 runs 12 amino acids, cysteine and phenylalanine included. CDR3 DNA only is kept here, 36 bases in frame from base 1. CDR1 PRHDT and CDR2 FYEKMQ are derived from the germline V gene (reference sequence). V drops 5 bases and J drops 7 bases, leaving 12 bases in between. The chain joins TRBV13 to TRBJ2-7; a weak D assignment points to TRBD1 (6 bases agree). The sequence was collected from a human donor with chronic lymphocytic leukemia. The sequenced sample was PBMCs, obtained after 24 months of ibrutinib treatment. DNA sequence: TGTGCCAGCAGCCCCAGGGGTAGGGAGCAGTACTTC. Translated, this is CASSPRGREQYF.